This TCR beta chain was found in a study of T cell repertoires in cytomegalovirus infection. Study overall: Recently identified HLA-C-restricted CMV epitopes and well-studied HLA-B-restricted CMV epitopes were used by the study. Public TCR beta signatures were indicative of both CMV infection and a matching HLA type.

Regarding the study as a whole: Individuals carrying CMV plus the relevant HLA were identified by cumulative frequency of public TCR beta families. Ex vivo responses were dominated by HLA-C-restricted CMV-specific TCR beta clonotypes.

The V gene's germline CDR1 is SGHAT and CDR2 FQNNGV. V shed 5 bases and J shed 6 bases, with 16 bases lying between them. This CDR3 is built from 14 residues. TCRdb recomputed calls from the reads with MiXCR, one row per CDR3 protein. The profile covers about 740,000 distinct CDR3 sequences, with 30% to 35% appearing a single time and 15% to 20% taken by the ten largest. A note on this clonotype: Its antigen is unknown.

The input for sequencing was cultured PBMCs, taken from culture after CMV antigen stimulation. The V and J genes are TRBV11-2 and TRBJ2-5; possible D gene TRBD2, 5 bases. This clonotype was obtained from a human donor in good health (CMV status not recorded). Some clones in this sample may be carry-over from other donors' samples. The CDR3 region is CASSTLAPAQTQYF. The CDR3 DNA reads as TGTGCCAGCAGCACTCTAGCTCCCGCGCAGACCCAGTACTTC.